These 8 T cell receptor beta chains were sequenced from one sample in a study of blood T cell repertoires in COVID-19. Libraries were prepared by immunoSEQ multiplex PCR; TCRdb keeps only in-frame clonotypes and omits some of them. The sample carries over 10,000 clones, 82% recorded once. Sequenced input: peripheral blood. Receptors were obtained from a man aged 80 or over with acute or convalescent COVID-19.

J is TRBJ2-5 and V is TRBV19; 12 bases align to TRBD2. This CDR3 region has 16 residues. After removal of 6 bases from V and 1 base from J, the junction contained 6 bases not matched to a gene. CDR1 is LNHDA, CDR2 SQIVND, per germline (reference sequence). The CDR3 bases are TGTGCCAGTAGACCCGGACTAGCGGGGATCCAAGAGACCCAGTACTTC. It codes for CASRPGLAGIQETQYF.

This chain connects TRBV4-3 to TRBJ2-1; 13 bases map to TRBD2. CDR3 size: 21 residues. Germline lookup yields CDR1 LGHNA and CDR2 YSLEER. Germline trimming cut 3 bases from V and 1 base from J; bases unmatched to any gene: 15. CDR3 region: CASSQRGQGLAGSRSYNEQFF. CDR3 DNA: TGCGCCAGCAGCCAGAGGGGGCAGGGACTAGCGGGATCTCGGTCCTACAATGAGCAGTTCTTC.

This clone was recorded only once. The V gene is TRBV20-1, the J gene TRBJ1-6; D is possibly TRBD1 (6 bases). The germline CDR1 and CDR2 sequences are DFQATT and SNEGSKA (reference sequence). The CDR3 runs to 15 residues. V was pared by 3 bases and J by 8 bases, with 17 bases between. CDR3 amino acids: CSASEGGFSYSPLHF. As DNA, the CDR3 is TGCAGTGCTAGTGAGGGGGGGTTCTCGTATTCACCCCTCCACTTT.

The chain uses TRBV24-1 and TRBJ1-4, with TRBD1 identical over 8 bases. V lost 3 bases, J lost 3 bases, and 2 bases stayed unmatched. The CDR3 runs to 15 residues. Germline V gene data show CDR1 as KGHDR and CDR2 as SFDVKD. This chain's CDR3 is CATSDQQGANEKLFF. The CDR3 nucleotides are TGTGCCACCAGTGATCAACAGGGGGCTAATGAAAAACTGTTTTTT.

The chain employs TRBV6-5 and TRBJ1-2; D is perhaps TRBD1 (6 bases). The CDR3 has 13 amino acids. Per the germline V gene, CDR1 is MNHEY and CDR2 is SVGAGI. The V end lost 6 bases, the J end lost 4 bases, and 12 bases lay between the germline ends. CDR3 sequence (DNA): TGTGCCAGCAGACAGGGTGGGAGCTATGGCTACACCTTC. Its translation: CASRQGGSYGYTF.

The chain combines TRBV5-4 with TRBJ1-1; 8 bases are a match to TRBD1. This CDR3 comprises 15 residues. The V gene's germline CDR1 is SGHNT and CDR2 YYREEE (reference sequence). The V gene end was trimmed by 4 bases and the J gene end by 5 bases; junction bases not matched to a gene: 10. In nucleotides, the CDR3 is TGTGCCAGCAGCAATGGACAGGGCGGGGCTACTGAAGCTTTCTTT. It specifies CASSNGQGGATEAFF.

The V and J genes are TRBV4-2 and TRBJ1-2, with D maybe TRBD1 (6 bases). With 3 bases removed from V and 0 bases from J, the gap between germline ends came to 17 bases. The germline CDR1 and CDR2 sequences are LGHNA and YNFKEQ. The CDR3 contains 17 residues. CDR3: CASSHIGQLTSNYGYTF. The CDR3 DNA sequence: TGTGCCAGCAGCCATATCGGACAGCTAACTTCTAACTATGGCTACACCTTC.

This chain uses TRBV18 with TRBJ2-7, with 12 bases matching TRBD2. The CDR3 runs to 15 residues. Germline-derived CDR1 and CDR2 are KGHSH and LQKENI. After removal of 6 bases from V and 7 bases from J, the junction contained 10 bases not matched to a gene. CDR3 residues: CASSDTVTSGGEQYF. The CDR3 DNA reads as TGTGCCAGCTCCGACACCGTGACTAGCGGGGGAGAGCAGTACTTC.